The rows below give T cell receptor beta chains drawn from one sample of a study of shared clonotypes between healthy human individuals. Some clones are missing from TCRdb's copy, which holds only in-frame ones; the method was immunoSEQ multiplex PCR. The sample includes roughly 2 million clones, 90% to 95% of them seen just once. Sequenced material: naive CD4+ T cells sorted from blood. The receptors originated from a man between 18 and 35 years old in good health. CDR3s include the opening cysteine and the closing phenylalanine or tryptophan. A D gene is named only where the DNA matches it firmly. Some rows mark clone size as missing; the rest say once, few, many or name a class of expanded clone.

D gene: TRBD2
V gene: TRBV9
J gene: TRBJ2-1
clone size: NA
CDR3 DNA: TGTGCCAGCAGCGTAGCCACTAGCGGGAGGGGGTTGGATGAGCAGTTCTTC
CDR3 protein: CASSVATSGRGLDEQFF

D gene: TRBD1
V gene: TRBV28
J gene: TRBJ2-1
clone size: NA
CDR3 DNA: TGTGCCAGCAGCAACGAGGGGGCGCCGTACAATGAGCAGTTCTTC
CDR3 protein: CASSNEGAPYNEQFF

D gene: TRBD1
V gene: TRBV28
J gene: TRBJ1-2
clone size: NA
CDR3 DNA: TGTGCCAGCAGTTTAATTGAGGGGGCCTGGGAGGGCTACACCTTC
CDR3 protein: CASSLIEGAWEGYTF

D gene: TRBD1
V gene: TRBV30
J gene: TRBJ1-5
clone size: NA
CDR3 DNA: TGTGCCTGGGGTACAGGGGCCCGCAATCAGCCCCAGCATTTT
CDR3 protein: CAWGTGARNQPQHF

D gene: NA
V gene: TRBV18
J gene: TRBJ2-3
clone size: NA
CDR3 DNA: TGTGCCAGCTCACCACTGGTTAGCGGAGTTAGCACAGATACGCAGTATTTT
CDR3 protein: CASSPLVSGVSTDTQYF

D gene: TRBD2
V gene: TRBV4-1
J gene: TRBJ2-4
clone size: NA
CDR3 DNA: TGCGCCAGCAGCCAGAGGGAGGGTTTCTTC
CDR3 protein: CASSQREGFF

D gene: TRBD2
V gene: TRBV29-1
J gene: TRBJ2-3
clone size: NA
CDR3 DNA: TGCAGCGTTGCTAGCGGGAGCACAGATACGCAGTATTTT
CDR3 protein: CSVASGSTDTQYF

D gene: TRBD1
V gene: TRBV10-3
J gene: TRBJ1-2
clone size: NA
CDR3 DNA: TGTGCCATGACAGGGGGTCAGGGTGGCTACACCTTC
CDR3 protein: CAMTGGQGGYTF

D gene: NA
V gene: TRBV6-1
J gene: TRBJ1-6
clone size: NA
CDR3 DNA: TGTGCCAGCAGTGAAGGGAGGGTGACCTATAATTCACCCCTCCACTTT
CDR3 protein: CASSEGRVTYNSPLHF

D gene: TRBD1
V gene: TRBV28
J gene: TRBJ1-6
clone size: NA
CDR3 DNA: TGTGCCAGCAGCCGTGGGACAGCGTCGAATTCACCCCTCCACTTT
CDR3 protein: CASSRGTASNSPLHF

D gene: NA
V gene: TRBV19
J gene: TRBJ2-5
clone size: NA
CDR3 DNA: TGTGCCAGTAGTACGGACGCGAAGACCCAGTACTTC
CDR3 protein: CASSTDAKTQYF

D gene: NA
V gene: TRBV6-6
J gene: TRBJ1-4
clone size: NA
CDR3 DNA: TGTGCCAGCAGTTACGACAGGTCAAATGAAAAACTGTTTTTT
CDR3 protein: CASSYDRSNEKLFF

D gene: NA
V gene: TRBV7-9
J gene: TRBJ2-7
clone size: many
CDR3 DNA: TGTGCCAGCAGCAGCCCCCAGGGGGGGGGATCCTACGAGCAGTACTTC
CDR3 protein: CASSSPQGGGSYEQYF

D gene: TRBD1
V gene: TRBV5-1
J gene: TRBJ2-5
clone size: NA
CDR3 DNA: TGCGCCAGCAGCTTGACCAGGGGGCCCGAAGAGACCCAGTACTTC
CDR3 protein: CASSLTRGPEETQYF

D gene: NA
V gene: TRBV6-1
J gene: TRBJ2-5
clone size: NA
CDR3 DNA: TGTGCCAGCACATGGGGGGTACAAGAGACCCAGTACTTC
CDR3 protein: CASTWGVQETQYF

D gene: NA
V gene: TRBV19
J gene: TRBJ2-2
clone size: NA
CDR3 DNA: TGTGCCAGTTTGGACAGAACGAACACCGGGGAGCTGTTTTTT
CDR3 protein: CASLDRTNTGELFF

D gene: NA
V gene: TRBV18
J gene: TRBJ2-7
clone size: NA
CDR3 DNA: TGTGCCAGCTCACCTACCGGTGATGAAATGTACTTC
CDR3 protein: CASSPTGDEMYF

D gene: TRBD1
V gene: TRBV6-6
J gene: TRBJ2-7
clone size: NA
CDR3 DNA: TGTGCCAGCAATAGACAGGGTTCCGCAACCTACGAGCAGTACTTC
CDR3 protein: CASNRQGSATYEQYF

D gene: NA
V gene: TRBV6-5
J gene: TRBJ1-1
clone size: NA
CDR3 DNA: TGTGCCAGCAGTTACTCGGGGCCCGACGGCGCTGAAGCTTTCTTT
CDR3 protein: CASSYSGPDGAEAFF

D gene: NA
V gene: TRBV6-1
J gene: TRBJ2-1
clone size: NA
CDR3 DNA: TGTGCCAGCAGTGATAGCGGGCAGGGGGCTTACAATGAGCAGTTCTTC
CDR3 protein: CASSDSGQGAYNEQFF

D gene: NA
V gene: TRBV7-9
J gene: TRBJ2-3
clone size: NA
CDR3 DNA: TGTGCCAGCAGCTTAGCTCCTCCAGGCACAGATACGCAGTATTTT
CDR3 protein: CASSLAPPGTDTQYF

D gene: TRBD2
V gene: TRBV5-1
J gene: TRBJ2-7
clone size: NA
CDR3 DNA: TGCGCCAGCAGCTTGATAGCGGGGTCCCACGAGCAGTACTTC
CDR3 protein: CASSLIAGSHEQYF

D gene: NA
V gene: TRBV6-1
J gene: TRBJ1-1
clone size: NA
CDR3 DNA: TGTGCCAGCAGTGCCAATCCGACAGTTAACACTGAAGCTTTCTTT
CDR3 protein: CASSANPTVNTEAFF

D gene: TRBD1
V gene: TRBV30
J gene: TRBJ1-5
clone size: NA
CDR3 DNA: TGTGCCTGGAGTGCCGCAGCCAGGGGGTTCAATCAGCCCCAGCATTTT
CDR3 protein: CAWSAAARGFNQPQHF

D gene: NA
V gene: TRBV15
J gene: TRBJ1-5
clone size: NA
CDR3 DNA: TGTGCCACCAGCCAATGGGGCGCAGGCTCGGGGTATCAGCCCCAGCATTTT
CDR3 protein: CATSQWGAGSGYQPQHF

D gene: NA
V gene: TRBV15
J gene: TRBJ2-3
clone size: NA
CDR3 DNA: TGTGCCACCAGCAGAGATTTAGCAGATACGCAGTATTTT
CDR3 protein: CATSRDLADTQYF

D gene: TRBD1
V gene: TRBV27
J gene: TRBJ1-1
clone size: NA
CDR3 DNA: TGTGCCAGCAGTTTATACTCGACAGGGACGAACACTGAAGCTTTCTTT
CDR3 protein: CASSLYSTGTNTEAFF

D gene: TRBD1
V gene: TRBV28
J gene: TRBJ2-2
clone size: NA
CDR3 DNA: TGTGCCAGCAGTTTCTTTGACAGGGCAAACACCGGGGAGCTGTTTTTT
CDR3 protein: CASSFFDRANTGELFF

D gene: NA
V gene: TRBV27
J gene: TRBJ2-2
clone size: NA
CDR3 DNA: TGTGCCAGCAGCCCCCTGGGGCAGAACACCGGGGAGCTGTTTTTT
CDR3 protein: CASSPLGQNTGELFF

D gene: NA
V gene: TRBV28
J gene: TRBJ2-3
clone size: NA
CDR3 DNA: TGTGCCAGCAGTTTATGGGGCAGGGCTACAGATACGCAGTATTTT
CDR3 protein: CASSLWGRATDTQYF

D gene: NA
V gene: TRBV7-2
J gene: TRBJ2-7
clone size: NA
CDR3 DNA: TGTGCCAGCAGCTTCCGGGACACACGTTACGAGCAGTACTTC
CDR3 protein: CASSFRDTRYEQYF

D gene: TRBD2
V gene: TRBV5-4
J gene: TRBJ2-5
clone size: NA
CDR3 DNA: TGTGCCAGCAGCCCCAAACCGGGACTAGCGGGGGGCGGGGAGACCCAGTACTTC
CDR3 protein: CASSPKPGLAGGGETQYF

D gene: NA
V gene: TRBV6-6
J gene: TRBJ1-4
clone size: NA
CDR3 DNA: TGTGCCAGCAGTTATGAGGCAACTAATGAAAAACTGTTTTTT
CDR3 protein: CASSYEATNEKLFF

D gene: NA
V gene: TRBV28
J gene: TRBJ2-5
clone size: NA
CDR3 DNA: TGTGCCAGCAGTTTAACAGCCCAAGAGACCCAGTACTTC
CDR3 protein: CASSLTAQETQYF

D gene: TRBD1
V gene: TRBV6-6
J gene: TRBJ1-5
clone size: NA
CDR3 DNA: TGTGCCAGCAGTAAGGGACAGGGGGGCGATCAGCCCCAGCATTTT
CDR3 protein: CASSKGQGGDQPQHF

D gene: TRBD2
V gene: TRBV5-5
J gene: TRBJ2-5
clone size: NA
CDR3 DNA: TGTGCCAGCAGCTTGGGAATAGCGGGGGTGGAGACCCAGTACTTC
CDR3 protein: CASSLGIAGVETQYF